This entry lists 19 T cell receptor beta chains sequenced from one sample in a study of cytomegalovirus exposure and HLA in healthy donors. PCR was performed using 60 Vbeta and 13 Jbeta primers. Produced via immunoSEQ multiplex PCR; TCRdb's table is partial and in-frame only. The data hold over 150,000 clones, with around 80% observed a single time. What was sequenced was PBMCs. All receptors come from a woman aged 50 to 60 in good health and CMV-seropositive.

The rearrangement links TRBV7-9 to TRBJ1-2, with 9 bases fitting TRBD1. CDR3 length equals 19 residues. With 6 bases clipped from V and 0 bases from J, the junction kept 17 bases outside the gene matches. Germline V gene sequence: CDR1 SEHNR, CDR2 FQNEAQ (reference sequence). CDR3 DNA sequence: TGTGCCAGCAGTCGAACAGGACAGGGGTTTAGGGGGACTAACTATGGCTACACCTTC. It yields the protein CASSRTGQGFRGTNYGYTF.

This chain joins TRBV5-4 and TRBJ1-5; D remains unclear. The CDR3 runs 13 residues. CDR1 and CDR2 from the germline V gene are SGHNT and YYREEE (reference sequence). Between the trimmed V and J ends, which lost 0 bases and 4 bases, there was a span of 5 bases. CDR3 in DNA: TGTGCCAGCAGCTTGGATCCAAATCAGCCCCAGCATTTT. Its translation: CASSLDPNQPQHF.

This clone was counted only a few times. The V gene is TRBV21-1, the J gene TRBJ2-7; whether TRBD1, the table's D call, matches the DNA was not checked. TRBV21-1 is marked as a pseudogene. CDR3 size: 17 residues. The CDR3 region has the DNA TGTGCCAGCAGCAAAGGTCGTCCGGGACCAGGGGGTAGAGAGCAGTACTTC. It specifies CASSKGRPGPGGREQYF.

The chain recombines TRBV15 with TRBJ2-1, with TRBD2 matching over 8 bases. The junction had 12 bases not matched to a gene; V was cut back by 0 bases and J by 8 bases. Germline lookup yields CDR1 LNHNV and CDR2 YYDKDF (reference sequence). The CDR3 is 17 residues long. CDR3 DNA: TGTGCCACCAGCAGAGAACGGTCAGCGGGAGTGGGGGATGAGCAGTTCTTC. Its translation: CATSRERSAGVGDEQFF.

J is TRBJ2-3 and V is TRBV19, with 10 bases matching TRBD2. The CDR3 spans 15 residues. Trimming removed 6 bases from V and 4 bases from J; junction bases left unmatched: 7. The V gene's germline CDR1 is LNHDA and CDR2 SQIVND (reference sequence). The CDR3 loop is CASSIGTSEADTQYF. The CDR3 nucleotides read TGTGCCAGTAGCATTGGGACTAGCGAGGCAGATACGCAGTATTTT.

This chain uses TRBV6-1 with TRBJ2-6; TRBD1 might be the D (6 bases). This CDR3 has 15 residues. The germline gives CDR1 MNHNS, CDR2 SASEGT. CDR3 sequence reads: CVEEDRPSGANVLTF. CDR3 nucleotide sequence: TGTGTCGAAGAAGACAGGCCCTCTGGGGCCAACGTCCTGACTTTC.

V usage is TRBV9 and J usage is TRBJ1-1; 7 bases match TRBD1. V shed 3 bases and J 3 bases; nucleotides not matched to a gene: 5. The CDR3 totals 14 residues. Germline loops: CDR1 SGDLS, CDR2 YYNGEE. Written as DNA, the CDR3 is TGTGCCAGCAGCGCCCTACAGGGGTACACTGAAGCTTTCTTT. This encodes CASSALQGYTEAFF.

This chain connects TRBV19 to TRBJ1-1; D gene ambiguous. Per germline, CDR1 LNHDA and CDR2 SQIVND (reference sequence). The V gene lost 6 bases and the J gene lost 2 bases, with 7 bases spanning the gap. The CDR3 covers 12 residues. The CDR3, as DNA: TGTGCCAGTAGGTTCGTTAACACTGAAGCTTTCTTT. This sequence encodes CASRFVNTEAFF.

The chain combines TRBV5-6 with TRBJ2-2; TRBD1 aligns across 7 bases. CDR3 length: 15 amino acids. Germline V gene sequence: CDR1 SGHDT, CDR2 YYEEEE. With V trimmed by 4 bases and J by 1 base, 4 bases remained unmatched. Here the CDR3 reads CASSTGDRNTGELFF. In nucleotides, the CDR3 is TGTGCCAGCAGCACAGGGGACAGGAACACCGGGGAGCTGTTTTTT.

The chain recombines TRBV5-5 with TRBJ2-7; TRBD2 matches 7 bases. The germline V gene has CDR1 SGHKS and CDR2 YYEKEE (reference sequence). The V and J ends lost 6 bases and 0 bases, in that order; junction bases with no gene match: 6. The CDR3 has 14 residues. CDR3 in amino acids: CASIKRDHSYEQYF. In DNA form, the CDR3 reads TGTGCCAGCATTAAGCGGGACCACTCCTACGAGCAGTACTTC.

This clone came up a few times. The chain combines TRBV27 with TRBJ2-7; D might be TRBD1 (6 bases). CDR3 length: 12 amino acids. The V end lost 3 bases, the J end lost 7 bases, and 10 bases lay between the germline ends. Germline CDR1 and CDR2: MNHEY and SMNVEV (reference sequence). The CDR3 sequence: CASSFQGGEQYF. CDR3 nucleotides: TGTGCCAGCAGTTTCCAAGGGGGAGAGCAGTACTTC.

The J gene is TRBJ1-1, the V gene TRBV29-1; no clear D. Trimming stripped 4 bases from V and 2 bases from J, with 8 bases between. Looked up from germline, CDR1 is SQVTM and CDR2 is ANQGSEA. CDR3 size: 12 residues. CDR3 sequence reads: CSVGRSNTEAFF. The CDR3 nucleotides read TGCAGCGTTGGCAGGTCAAACACTGAAGCTTTCTTT.

The CDR3 here is CASSVAVRGGLADTQYF. CDR3 DNA sequence: TGTGCCAGCAGCGTAGCGGTGCGGGGGGGTTTAGCAGATACGCAGTATTTT. This chain links TRBV9 with TRBJ2-3; 9 bases map to TRBD2. Germline V CDR1 and CDR2: SGDLS, YYNGEE. CDR3 length: 17 residues. Trimming removed 0 bases from V and 4 bases from J; junction bases left unmatched: 9.

The rearrangement joins TRBV19 to TRBJ2-7; D uncertain. The CDR3 covers 14 residues. CDR1 is LNHDA and CDR2 is SQIVND in the germline V gene (reference sequence). V was cut by 4 bases and J by 3 bases, with 13 bases left in between. The CDR3: CASSTSLNLYEQYF. As DNA, the CDR3 is TGTGCCAGTAGTACAAGCTTAAACCTCTACGAGCAGTACTTC.

V is TRBV6-5 and J is TRBJ1-5; D is undetermined. Trimming pared 5 bases from V and 0 bases from J, leaving 5 bases between. CDR3 length equals 13 residues. The germline V gene has CDR1 MNHEY and CDR2 SVGAGI. CDR3 DNA sequence: TGTGCCAGCAGTATGTATAGCAATCAGCCCCAGCATTTT. Its translation: CASSMYSNQPQHF.

V is TRBV28 and J is TRBJ2-7; 10 positions agree with TRBD1. With 3 bases clipped from V and 5 bases from J, the junction kept 1 base outside the gene matches. CDR3 length: 13 residues. The germline gives CDR1 MDHEN, CDR2 SYDVKM. The CDR3 loop is CASSLTGGHEQYF. The CDR3, as DNA: TGTGCCAGCAGTTTGACAGGGGGCCACGAGCAGTACTTC. Combining the CDR3 with reference TRBV28 and TRBJ2-7 gives the whole variable domain DVKVTQSSRYLVKRTGEKVFLECVQDMDHENMFWYRQDPGLGLRLIYFSYDVKMKEKGDIPEGYSVSREKKERFSLILESASTNQTSMYLCASSLTGGHEQYFGPGTRLTVT.

The chain links TRBV7-2 to TRBJ2-5, with a possible D match to TRBD2 (6 bases). The ends were cut back, 4 bases at V and 5 bases at J, with 17 bases in the middle. This CDR3 region has 15 residues. CDR1 and CDR2 from the germline V gene are SGHTA and FQGNSA. The CDR3 sequence: CASSSGGGSRETQYF. CDR3 coding DNA: TGTGCCAGCAGCTCCGGGGGAGGAAGCCGGGAGACCCAGTACTTC.

The chain couples TRBV14 to TRBJ2-3, with D maybe TRBD2 (6 bases). V was pared by 4 bases and J by 8 bases, with 16 bases between. The CDR3 covers 14 residues. CDR1 SGHDN and CDR2 FVKESK come from the germline V gene. The CDR3 region is CASSRDSRIGTQYF. The CDR3 nucleotides are TGTGCCAGCAGCCGGGACTCGAGAATCGGTACGCAGTATTTT.

In its sample, this clone was seen once. This chain links TRBV19 with TRBJ1-2, with 8 bases aligning to TRBD1. CDR1 and CDR2 (germline): LNHDA, SQIVND (reference sequence). J gave up 8 bases and V 5 bases, and 10 bases lay outside the gene matches. The CDR3 has 14 residues. The CDR3 DNA reads as TGTGCCAGTAGTCCCCCGACAGGGGTGCGAGGCTACACCTTC. Its protein is CASSPPTGVRGYTF.